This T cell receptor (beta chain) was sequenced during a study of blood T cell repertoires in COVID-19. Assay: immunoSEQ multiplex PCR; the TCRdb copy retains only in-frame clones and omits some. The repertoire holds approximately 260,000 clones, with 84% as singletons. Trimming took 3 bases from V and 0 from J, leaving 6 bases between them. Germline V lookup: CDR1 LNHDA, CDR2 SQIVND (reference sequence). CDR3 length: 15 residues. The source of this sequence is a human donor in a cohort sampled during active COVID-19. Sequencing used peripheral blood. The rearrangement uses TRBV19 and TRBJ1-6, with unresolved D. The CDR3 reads CASSMWSSYNSPLHF. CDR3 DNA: TGTGCCAGTAGTATGTGGAGCTCCTATAATTCACCCCTCCACTTT.